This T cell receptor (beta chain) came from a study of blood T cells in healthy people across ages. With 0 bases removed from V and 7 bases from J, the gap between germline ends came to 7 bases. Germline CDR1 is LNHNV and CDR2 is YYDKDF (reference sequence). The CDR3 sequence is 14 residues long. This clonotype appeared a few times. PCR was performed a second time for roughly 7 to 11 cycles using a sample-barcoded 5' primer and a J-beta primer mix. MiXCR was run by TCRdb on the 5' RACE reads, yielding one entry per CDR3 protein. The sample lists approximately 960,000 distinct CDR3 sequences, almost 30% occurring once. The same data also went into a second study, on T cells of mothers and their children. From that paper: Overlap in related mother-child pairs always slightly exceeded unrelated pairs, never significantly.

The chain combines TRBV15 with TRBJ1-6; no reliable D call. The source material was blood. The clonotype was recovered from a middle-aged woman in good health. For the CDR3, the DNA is TGTGCCACCAGCAGAGATATTGGGAATTCACCCCTCCACTTT. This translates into CATSRDIGNSPLHF.